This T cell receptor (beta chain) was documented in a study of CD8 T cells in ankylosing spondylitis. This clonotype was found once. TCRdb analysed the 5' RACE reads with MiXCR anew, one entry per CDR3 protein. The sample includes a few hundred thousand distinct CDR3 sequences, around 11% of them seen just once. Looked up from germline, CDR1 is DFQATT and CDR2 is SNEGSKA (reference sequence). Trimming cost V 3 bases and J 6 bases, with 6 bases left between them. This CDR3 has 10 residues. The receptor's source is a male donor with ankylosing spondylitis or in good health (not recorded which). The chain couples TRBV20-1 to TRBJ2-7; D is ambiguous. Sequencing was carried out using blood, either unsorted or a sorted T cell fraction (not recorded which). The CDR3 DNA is TGCAGTGCTAGCGGTAGCGAGCAGTACTTC. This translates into CSASGSEQYF.